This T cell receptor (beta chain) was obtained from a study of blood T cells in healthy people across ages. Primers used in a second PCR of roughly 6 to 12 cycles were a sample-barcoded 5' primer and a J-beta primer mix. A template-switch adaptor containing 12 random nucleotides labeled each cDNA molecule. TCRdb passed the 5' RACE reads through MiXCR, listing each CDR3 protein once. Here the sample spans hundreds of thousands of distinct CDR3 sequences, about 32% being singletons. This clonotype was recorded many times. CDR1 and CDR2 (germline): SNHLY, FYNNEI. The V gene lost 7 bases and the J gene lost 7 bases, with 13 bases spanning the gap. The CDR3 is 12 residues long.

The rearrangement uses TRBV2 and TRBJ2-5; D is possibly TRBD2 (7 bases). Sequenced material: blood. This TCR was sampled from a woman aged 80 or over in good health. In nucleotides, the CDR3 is TGTGCCAGCAACACGGGGGGCTGGACCCAGTACTTC. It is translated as CASNTGGWTQYF.